This T cell receptor (beta chain) was obtained from a study of human versus mouse CDR3 diversity and MHC coevolution (dated 2017 in TCRdb). Regarding the research as a whole: According to reports, the immunoSEQ assay can detect one in 200,000 T cells and keeps multiplex PCR amplification bias to a minimum. Across mouse and human samples, each sample had between roughly 5.5 x 10^6 and 1.6 x 10^7 valid reads. Human naive CD4 T cell repertoires served as a reference for TCR selection on multiple MHC II alleles, compared against human-TCR-locus transgenic mice with single MHC II. The human cohort comprised three healthy volunteer blood donors, one aged 30 to 40, one aged 40 to 50 and one aged 60 to 70 at collection.

Including cysteine and phenylalanine, the CDR3 has 15 amino acids. Here the CDR3 DNA is all that survives: 45 bases in frame from base 1. Relative to germline, V is missing 6 bases and J is missing 3 bases, with 4 bases of the junction outside any gene match. Taken from the germline V gene (reference sequence), the CDR1 and CDR2 loops are MNHNY and SVGAGI. Naive CD4 T cells, defined as CD45RO-negative and CD62L-positive, were isolated from PBMCs by fluorescence-activated cell sorting. From each donor, around 51 ml of fresh peripheral blood was taken, and Ficoll density centrifugation was then used to isolate PBMCs. Cells were sorted on a FACSAria III instrument, and every sample had a purity above 85%. Broader findings and caveats from the paper: Most of the three human donors showed the lowest clonal inequality scores among all compared groups. On average, humans had more CDR3 deletions and insertions than mice, indicating greater exonuclease and TdT activity. Repertoire diversity was not considered directly comparable between humans and mice because human T cells were selected on six MHC II alleles. The largest TCR beta repertoire, 1.5 million to 2 million clonotypes, was estimated by iCHAO1 for humans, a finding likely attributable to selection by multiple MHC II molecules.

The QIAGEN blood and tissue kit was used to extract genomic DNA from sorted cells, and the DNA was quantified on a NanoDrop 1000. TCR alpha and beta chains were deep sequenced and quantified on the immunoSEQ platform using multiplex PCR of genomic DNA. As for how the authors treated the data: Annotation of the TCR sequences relied on IMGT gene and region definitions. Out-of-frame rearrangements were taken as a proxy for the preselection repertoire and were compared with in-frame clonotypes. The iCHAO1 estimator supplied with the immunoSEQ platform was used to estimate repertoire size. A Gini index based on the Lorenz curve was applied to in-frame amino acid clonotypes to measure clonal inequality. The intersect function of the R package tcR was used to count shared clonotypes, and the Jaccard index was used to score similarity. The R prcomp function was used without normalization to run principal component analysis of V, J and V-J usage frequencies. TCRdb retrieved this table from immuneACCESS and kept in-frame rearrangements only. Not all clones are present; in checked studies, unresolved V genes account for under half, and no reason is known for the remainder. That table gives V, J and clone size, and the DNA gave D and trimming. Counted in this sample were roughly 80,000 clones; roughly 90% of them appeared once. The ten largest clones capture less than 0.16% of the sample.

Regarding this clone: Its antigen is currently not known. Per-base quality was not reported, and no clone a single base away is much larger than it.

The sequence was collected from a person aged 30-70 years in good health. The rearranged chain carries TRBV6-6 and TRBJ2-2; the junction holds 10 bases that match TRBD1. Sequencing was carried out using naive CD4+ T cells from blood. This sample's cell subset or site label indicates: CD45RO-negative CD62L-positive naive CD4 T cells. The DNA sequence is given as TGTGCCAGCAGGCCTGGACAGGGGGACACCGGGGAGCTGTTTTTT. Its amino acids are CASRPGQGDTGELFF.